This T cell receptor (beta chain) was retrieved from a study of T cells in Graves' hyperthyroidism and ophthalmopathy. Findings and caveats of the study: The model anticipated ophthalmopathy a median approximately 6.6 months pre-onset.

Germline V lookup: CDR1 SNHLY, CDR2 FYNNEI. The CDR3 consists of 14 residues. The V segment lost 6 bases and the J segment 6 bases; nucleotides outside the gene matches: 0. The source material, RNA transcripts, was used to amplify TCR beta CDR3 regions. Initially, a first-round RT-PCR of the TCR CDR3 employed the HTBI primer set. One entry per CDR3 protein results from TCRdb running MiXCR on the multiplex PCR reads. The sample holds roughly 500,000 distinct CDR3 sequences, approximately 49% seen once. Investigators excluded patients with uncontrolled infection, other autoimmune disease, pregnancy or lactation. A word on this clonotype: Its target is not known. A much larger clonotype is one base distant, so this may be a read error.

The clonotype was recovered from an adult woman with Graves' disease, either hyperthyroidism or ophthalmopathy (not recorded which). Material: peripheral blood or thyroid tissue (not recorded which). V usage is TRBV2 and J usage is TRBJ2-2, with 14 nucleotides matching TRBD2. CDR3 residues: CASRGLAGAGELFF. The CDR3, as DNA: TGTGCCAGCAGGGGACTAGCGGGAGCCGGGGAGCTGTTTTTT.